These 25 T cell receptor beta chains came from one sample sequenced in a study of CD8+CD57+ T cells in acquired aplastic anemia. TCR beta VDJ and CDR3 were profiled, and genomic DNA was the template. Using its own MiXCR run on the reads, TCRdb lists one record per CDR3 protein. The sample consists of about 160,000 distinct CDR3 sequences, about two thirds of them appearing once. Selection for sequencing was limited to patients who had shown CD8+CD57+ cell expansion by flow cytometry. The specimen was sorted CD4+, CD8+, or CD8+CD57+ T cells (not recorded which) from PBMCs. These receptors all stem from a human donor with aplastic anemia.

This chain uses TRBV6-4 with TRBJ1-5; the match to TRBD1 covers 7 bases. The CDR3 length is 16 residues. Germline V gives CDR1 MRHNA, CDR2 SNTAGT. V lost 4 bases, J lost 0 bases, and 6 bases stayed unmatched. The CDR3 protein is CASSAGTAHSNQPQHF. The CDR3 nucleotides read TGTGCCAGCAGTGCCGGGACAGCCCATAGCAATCAGCCCCAGCATTTT.

V gene TRBV29-1 combines with J gene TRBJ2-1; 15 nucleotides align to TRBD2. The CDR3 covers 12 residues. The V gene's germline CDR1 is SQVTM and CDR2 ANQGSEA. V shed 7 bases and J 9 bases; nucleotides not matched to a gene: 1. The CDR3: CSGGLAGGEQFF. The CDR3 region has the DNA TGCAGCGGGGGACTAGCGGGAGGTGAGCAGTTCTTC.

The rearrangement uses TRBV7-9 and TRBJ2-3, with 12 bases aligning to TRBD1. Germline values: CDR1 SEHNR, CDR2 FQNEAQ (reference sequence). Trimming cost V 4 bases and J 1 base; bases outside gene matches: 3. There are 16 residues in the CDR3. The DNA for the CDR3 is TGTGCCAGCAGCTGGGGGACAGGGGGCCGCACAGATACGCAGTATTTT. This translates into CASSWGTGGRTDTQYF.

The chain carries TRBV5-1 and TRBJ2-7; 10 bases fit TRBD1. The J call may not be correct, given that the DNA end is closer to TRBJ2-5. The CDR3 is 15 amino acids. Germline CDR1 and CDR2: SGHRS and YFSETQ. CDR3 nucleotide sequence: TGCGCCAGCAGCTGGAATGGACAGGGGGTGGAGACCCAGTACTTC. This gives the protein CASSWNGQGVETQYF.

This sequence joins TRBV6-5 and TRBJ2-2, with D possibly being TRBD1 (5 bases). The CDR3 has 14 amino acids. CDR1 MNHEY and CDR2 SVGAGI come from the germline V gene. V was trimmed by 6 bases and J by 4 bases, leaving 12 bases between them. In nucleotides, the CDR3 is TGTGCCAGCAGCCCTGGACACTTCACCGGGGAGCTGTTTTTT. Translation gives CASSPGHFTGELFF.

V and J are TRBV10-3 and TRBJ2-5, with D perhaps matching TRBD1 (6 bases). CDR1 is ENHRY and CDR2 is SYGVKD in the germline V gene. Trimming cost V 4 bases and J 2 bases, with 14 bases left between them. The CDR3 has 15 residues. In DNA, the CDR3 is TGTGCCATCAGTGTGGGGGCAGGGCTGCAAGAGACCCAGTACTTC. Encoded protein: CAISVGAGLQETQYF.

CDR3 sequence reads: CSARQGAEAFF. CDR3 bases: TGCAGTGCAAGACAGGGGGCTGAAGCTTTCTTT. The V and J genes are TRBV20-1 and TRBJ1-1; 9 bases align to TRBD1. This CDR3 contains 11 residues. Germline trimming cut 6 bases from V and 6 bases from J; bases unmatched to any gene: 2. CDR1 is DFQATT and CDR2 is SNEGSKA in the germline V gene (reference sequence).

This clonotype has just one count. The chain recombines TRBV5-1 with TRBJ2-3; maybe TRBD2 (6 bases). From germline, CDR1 is SGHRS and CDR2 YFSETQ. The CDR3 has 15 amino acids. V was cut by 2 bases and J by 0 bases, with 10 bases left in between. The CDR3 DNA is TGCGCCAGCAGCTTTAGCGGAGACAGCACAGATACGCAGTATTTT. Translating gives CASSFSGDSTDTQYF.

This chain joins TRBV7-9 and TRBJ2-1, with 11 bases aligning to TRBD2. The CDR3 has 15 residues. CDR1 and CDR2 (germline): SEHNR, FQNEAQ (reference sequence). The trim removed 5 bases at V and 10 bases at J, leaving 10 bases unmatched. CDR3 protein: CASSPGTSGGREQFF. CDR3 nucleotides: TGTGCCAGCAGCCCGGGGACTAGCGGAGGCCGGGAGCAGTTCTTC.

The chain carries TRBV2 and TRBJ2-5, with a weak D call TRBD2 (6 bases). V lost 2 bases, J lost 1 base, and 17 bases lay in between. Germline CDR1 SNHLY, CDR2 FYNNEI. The CDR3 is 17 amino acids. The CDR3 nucleotides are TGTGCCAGCAGTGAACCCGAGCGGGCTCTAATCCAAGAGACCCAGTACTTC. It codes for CASSEPERALIQETQYF.

The rearrangement uses TRBV15 and TRBJ1-2, with D perhaps TRBD1 (5 bases). This CDR3 region has 13 residues. Per the germline V gene, CDR1 is LNHNV and CDR2 is YYDKDF (reference sequence). V gave up 5 bases and J gave up 5 bases, with 12 bases separating them. As DNA, the CDR3 is TGTGCCACCAGCCCACCACGGGGGTATGGCTACACCTTC. Translated: CATSPPRGYGYTF.

V usage is TRBV20-1 and J usage is TRBJ1-5, with a tentative D call TRBD1 (5 bases). CDR3 size: 13 residues. V was trimmed by 6 bases and J by 5 bases, leaving 14 bases between them. From germline, CDR1 is DFQATT and CDR2 SNEGSKA (reference sequence). Here the CDR3 DNA reads TGCAGTGCAGCGCAGGGAAGGGATCAGCCCCAGCATTTT. It specifies CSAAQGRDQPQHF.

A remark on this clonotype: The junction does not match germline at one end; this may be a read error. The chain joins TRBV5-1 to TRBJ1-4; D call uncertain. CDR3 size: 13 residues. The germline V gene encodes CDR1 SGHRS and CDR2 YFSETQ. This chain's CDR3 is CASSRDMDEKLFF. The CDR3 bases are TGCGCCAGCAGCCGCGACATGGATGAAAAGCTGTTTTTT.

The gene calls are TRBV11-2 and TRBJ2-5, with 8 bases lining up with TRBD1. The CDR3 sequence is 12 residues long. V gave up 7 bases and J gave up 3 bases; unmatched junction bases: 1. The V gene's germline CDR1 is SGHAT and CDR2 FQNNGV. The chain's CDR3 is CASNRGEETQYF. In nucleotides, the CDR3 is TGTGCCAGCAACAGGGGGGAAGAGACCCAGTACTTC.

The V call is TRBV2, the J call TRBJ1-5; 10 nucleotides align to TRBD1. There are 14 residues in the CDR3. Per germline, CDR1 SNHLY and CDR2 FYNNEI. With V trimmed by 6 bases and J by 5 bases, 4 bases remained unmatched. CDR3 residues: CASRGTGVDQPQHF. The DNA for the CDR3 is TGTGCCAGCAGGGGGACAGGGGTGGATCAGCCCCAGCATTTT.

This clonotype was observed many times. The V gene is TRBV7-8, the J gene TRBJ2-3; 10 positions agree with TRBD2. The ends lost 1 base at V and 0 bases at J; junction bases unmatched: 7. CDR1 and CDR2 (germline): SGHVS, FQNEAQ. CDR3 length: 18 amino acids. DNA for the CDR3: TGTGCCAGCAGCTTAGAGGCTAGCGGGGGCCCTAGCACAGATACGCAGTATTTT. Translated, it gives CASSLEASGGPSTDTQYF.

V gene TRBV2 combines with J gene TRBJ2-7; D is undetermined. CDR3 size: 18 residues. Trimming shortened V by 4 bases and J by 4 bases, and 26 bases separated the two germline ends. The germline V gene encodes CDR1 SNHLY and CDR2 FYNNEI. CDR3 DNA sequence: TGTGCCAGCAGTGTACACAGCAAAGCCCGCTTAATTGGGTACGAGCAGTACTTC. Translating gives CASSVHSKARLIGYEQYF.

This rearrangement joins TRBV29-1 to TRBJ2-3, with D uncertain. CDR1 is SQVTM and CDR2 is ANQGSEA in the germline V gene. The length of the CDR3 is 16 residues. The germline V and J ends were trimmed by 2 bases and 3 bases, with 18 bases remaining between them. DNA of the CDR3: TGCAGCGTTGAATCGGAAAGACATAGAAGGACAGATACGCAGTATTTT. Its protein is CSVESERHRRTDTQYF.

The rearrangement uses TRBV7-2 and TRBJ2-1; the D is unclear. Germline-derived CDR1 and CDR2 are SGHTA and FQGNSA. V lost 3 bases to trimming and J lost 0 bases, with 6 bases between them. This CDR3 is 14 amino acids long. CDR3 loop: CASSLDVSYNEQFF. The DNA for the CDR3 is TGTGCCAGCAGCTTGGACGTCTCCTACAATGAGCAGTTCTTC.

CDR3 in DNA: TGTGCCAGCTCACAAATGGCCTACGAGCAGTACTTC. It translates to CASSQMAYEQYF. The gene calls are TRBV7-9 and TRBJ2-7; no clear D gene. Germline assignment: CDR1 SEHNR and CDR2 FQNEAQ (reference sequence). CDR3 length: 12 residues. V lost 8 bases and J 2 bases, leaving 10 bases between the germline ends.

The chain links TRBV24-1 to TRBJ1-5; D is perhaps TRBD1 (6 bases). The CDR3 is 15 amino acids. The germline V and J ends were trimmed by 3 bases and 2 bases, with 10 bases remaining between them. CDR1 and CDR2 (germline): KGHDR, SFDVKD. The CDR3 region is CATSDRGRGNQPQHF. The CDR3 bases are TGTGCCACCAGTGATCGGGGGCGAGGCAATCAGCCCCAGCATTTT.

The chain carries TRBV7-3 and TRBJ1-5; D call uncertain. The germline V and J ends were trimmed by 9 bases and 1 base, with 16 bases remaining between them. Germline V CDR1 and CDR2: SGHTA, FQGTGA. The CDR3 is 15 amino acids. The CDR3 coding sequence is TGTGCCAGTAGCCCCGGGGAATCGAGCAATCAGCCCCAGCATTTT. Protein sequence: CASSPGESSNQPQHF.

The V gene is TRBV19, the J gene TRBJ1-1; TRBD1 might be the D (5 bases). Trimming pared 8 bases from V and 1 base from J, leaving 11 bases between. The CDR3 is 13 residues long. Germline V gene lookup returns CDR1 LNHDA and CDR2 SQIVND (reference sequence). CDR3 protein: CASSNTGNTEAFF. The DNA of the CDR3 is TGTGCCAGTTCGAATACAGGGAACACTGAAGCTTTCTTT.

For this clonotype: The final CDR3 position lacks the conserved phenylalanine or tryptophan, pointing to a likely read error. The V gene is TRBV6-1, the J gene TRBJ2-3, with 9 bases aligning to TRBD1. This CDR3 is 14 amino acids long. CDR1 and CDR2 from the germline V gene are MNHNS and SASEGT. The chain's CDR3 is CTGGTGTGSDTQYI. The CDR3 region has the DNA TGTACCGGAGGGACCGGGACAGGGTCAGATACGCAGTATATT.

In this sample, this clonotype turned up many times. The CDR3 DNA reads as TGTGCCAGCAGTGAGGGGGACGGCGATTCACCCCTCCACTTT. It yields the protein CASSEGDGDSPLHF. The chain is built from TRBV6-4 and TRBJ1-6; tentative D call: TRBD1 (5 bases). The CDR3 runs 14 residues. Looked up from germline, CDR1 is MRHNA and CDR2 is SNTAGT. The germline V and J ends were trimmed by 3 bases and 8 bases, with 11 bases remaining between them.